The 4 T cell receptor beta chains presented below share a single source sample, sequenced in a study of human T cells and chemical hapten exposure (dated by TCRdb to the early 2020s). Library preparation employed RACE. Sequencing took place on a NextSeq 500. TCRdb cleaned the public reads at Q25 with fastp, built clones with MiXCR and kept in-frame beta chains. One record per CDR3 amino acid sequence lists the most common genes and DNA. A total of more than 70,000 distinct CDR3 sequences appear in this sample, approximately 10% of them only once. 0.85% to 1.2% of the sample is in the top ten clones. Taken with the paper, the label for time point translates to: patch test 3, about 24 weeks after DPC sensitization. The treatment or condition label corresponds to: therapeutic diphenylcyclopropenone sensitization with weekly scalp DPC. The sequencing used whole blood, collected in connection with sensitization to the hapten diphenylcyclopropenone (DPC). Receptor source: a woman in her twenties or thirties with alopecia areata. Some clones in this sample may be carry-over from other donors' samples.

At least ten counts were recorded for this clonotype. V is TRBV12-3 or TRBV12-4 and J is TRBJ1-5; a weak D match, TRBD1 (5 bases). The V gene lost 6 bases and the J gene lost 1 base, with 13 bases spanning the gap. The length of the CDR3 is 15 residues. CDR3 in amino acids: CASSSGGVSNQPQHF. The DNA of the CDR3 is TGTGCCAGCAGCTCGGGGGGGGTGAGCAATCAGCCCCAGCATTTT.

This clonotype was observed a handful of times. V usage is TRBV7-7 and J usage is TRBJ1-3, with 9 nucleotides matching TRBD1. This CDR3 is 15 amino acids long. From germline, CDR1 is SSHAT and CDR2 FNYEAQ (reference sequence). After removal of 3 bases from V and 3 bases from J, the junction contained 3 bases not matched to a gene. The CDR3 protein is CASSLGTGSGNTIYF. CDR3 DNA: TGTGCCAGCAGCTTGGGGACAGGGAGTGGAAACACCATATATTTT.

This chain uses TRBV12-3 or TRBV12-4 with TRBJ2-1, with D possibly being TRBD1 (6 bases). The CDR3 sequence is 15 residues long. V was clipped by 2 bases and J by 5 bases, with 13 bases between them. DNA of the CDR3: TGTGCCAGCAGTTTAATCGGGACACTGGACAATGAGCAGTTCTTC. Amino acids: CASSLIGTLDNEQFF.

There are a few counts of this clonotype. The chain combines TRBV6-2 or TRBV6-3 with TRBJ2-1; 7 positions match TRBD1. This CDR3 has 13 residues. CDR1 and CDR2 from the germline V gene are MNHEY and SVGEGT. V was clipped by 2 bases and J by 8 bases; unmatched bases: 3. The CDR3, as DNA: TGTGCCAGCAGTTACCACAGGGGATATGAGCAGTTCTTC. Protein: CASSYHRGYEQFF.